The sequence of this TCR beta chain was determined in a study of blood T cell repertoires in COVID-19. For the study at large: The cDNA or gDNA used as material had been derived from T cells, B-cell-depleted T cells, or PBMCs.

Per the germline V gene, CDR1 is MDHEN and CDR2 is SYDVKM. This CDR3 comprises 19 residues. V lost 8 bases and J lost 2; bases outside the gene matches: 19. Clones were sequenced by immunoSEQ multiplex PCR, and TCRdb holds only the in-frame ones, with some missing. The sample consists of 190,000 or so clones, around 88% of them appearing once. The TCR originated in a woman aged 25 to 39 with acute or convalescent COVID-19. Sequenced: peripheral blood. The rearrangement links TRBV28 to TRBJ2-3; 10 nucleotides line up with TRBD2. The CDR3, as DNA: TGTGCCAGCCGAAAGGGCCTAGCGGGAGTCTCCACAACCACAGATACGCAGTATTTT. This sequence encodes CASRKGLAGVSTTTDTQYF.